This is a list of T cell receptor beta chains from one sample in a study of blood T cell repertoires in COVID-19. The protocol was immunoSEQ multiplex PCR, while the TCRdb copy is restricted to in-frame clones and leaves out a portion. The sample has roughly 160,000 clones, more than 65% seen once. Material: PBMCs or T cells enriched from blood (not recorded which). The receptors stem from a middle-aged man who had recovered from COVID-19. Each CDR3 is given with its conserved first and last residue. D genes are given only for firm matches. A row's size may be missing; if present it is once, few, many or a size class.

DNA: TGTGCCAGCAGCCCTAAGGGACAGGGGACAGATACGCAGTATTTT
CDR3: CASSPKGQGTDTQYF
length: 15
D: TRBD1
V: TRBV11-2
size: -
J: TRBJ2-3

DNA: TGTGCCAGCAGTCGCCACAGGGGGCTCCAGGAGACCCAGTACTTC
CDR3: CASSRHRGLQETQYF
length: 15
D: TRBD1
V: TRBV28
size: -
J: TRBJ2-5

DNA: TGTGCCAGCAGCGTCACCGGGACAGGGGGTAGAAAGACCCAGTACTTC
CDR3: CASSVTGTGGRKTQYF
length: 16
D: TRBD1
V: TRBV5-8
size: -
J: TRBJ2-5

DNA: TGCGCCAGCTCAGCTCAGGGATCTGGAAACACCATATATTTT
CDR3: CASSAQGSGNTIYF
length: 14
D: -
V: TRBV5-1
size: -
J: TRBJ1-3

DNA: TGTGCCACCAGCAGCAGGGCAGGAAACACCATATATTTT
CDR3: CATSSRAGNTIYF
length: 13
D: -
V: TRBV15
size: few
J: TRBJ1-3

DNA: TGTGCCATCAGTGTGGGTAGAACAGGGGAGGAGGCTGAAGCTTTCTTT
CDR3: CAISVGRTGEEAEAFF
length: 16
D: TRBD1
V: TRBV10-3
size: -
J: TRBJ1-1

DNA: TGTGCCAGCAGTTTGGCAGGCGTCTATGGCTACACCTTC
CDR3: CASSLAGVYGYTF
length: 13
D: -
V: TRBV28
size: -
J: TRBJ1-2

DNA: TGTGCCAGCAGTTTTCCCCGGGCTGAAGCTTTCTTT
CDR3: CASSFPRAEAFF
length: 12
D: -
V: TRBV28
size: -
J: TRBJ1-1

DNA: TGTGCCAGCAGTGGGGACAGAAGCCGGGAGCAGTACTTC
CDR3: CASSGDRSREQYF
length: 13
D: TRBD1
V: TRBV12-3/TRBV12-4
size: -
J: TRBJ2-7

DNA: TGTGCCAGCAGTCAAAGGAGGGGTCGCACTGAAGCTTTCTTT
CDR3: CASSQRRGRTEAFF
length: 14
D: -
V: TRBV6-8
size: -
J: TRBJ1-1

DNA: TGTGCCAGTAGTATGGCAGGGGCGTACAATCAGCCCCAGCATTTT
CDR3: CASSMAGAYNQPQHF
length: 15
D: -
V: TRBV19
size: few
J: TRBJ1-5

DNA: TGTGCCAGCAGTGAAGGATGGGGGGGCCCCAACACAGATACGCAGTATTTT
CDR3: CASSEGWGGPNTDTQYF
length: 17
D: -
V: TRBV2
size: -
J: TRBJ2-3

DNA: TGTGCCAGTAGTGGCAGGACAGGCCCCTACGAGCAGTACTTC
CDR3: CASSGRTGPYEQYF
length: 14
D: TRBD1
V: TRBV19
size: few
J: TRBJ2-7

DNA: TGTGCCATCAGGGGACTAGCGGGCATCAATGAGCAGTTCTTC
CDR3: CAIRGLAGINEQFF
length: 14
D: TRBD2
V: TRBV10-3
size: -
J: TRBJ2-1

DNA: TGTGCCAGCTCACCGACAGGGTCTGGAAGCGGGGAGCTGTTTTTT
CDR3: CASSPTGSGSGELFF
length: 15
D: TRBD1
V: TRBV18
size: -
J: TRBJ2-2

DNA: TGTGCCAGCAGCCATAAAGTGTTTACTACTGAAGCTTTCTTT
CDR3: CASSHKVFTTEAFF
length: 14
D: -
V: TRBV3-1/TRBV3-2
size: -
J: TRBJ1-1

DNA: TGTGCCAGCAGTGAAGGTGGGGGCGCATTGTCCCTCCACTTT
CDR3: CASSEGGGALSLHF
length: 14
D: -
V: TRBV2
size: few
J: TRBJ1-6

DNA: TGCAGTGCAAACACACAGGGTGAGCAGTTCTTC
CDR3: CSANTQGEQFF
length: 11
D: -
V: TRBV20-1
size: -
J: TRBJ2-1

DNA: TGCGCCACCCCGGGTGAGGGAGATGAGCAGTTCTTC
CDR3: CATPGEGDEQFF
length: 12
D: -
V: TRBV5-1
size: -
J: TRBJ2-1

DNA: TGCGCCAGCAGTGAGATAGGGGCCACCATATATTTT
CDR3: CASSEIGATIYF
length: 12
D: -
V: TRBV10-2
size: -
J: TRBJ1-3

DNA: TGTGCCAGCAGTTACCAGGGAAACCAAGAGACCCAGTACTTC
CDR3: CASSYQGNQETQYF
length: 14
D: -
V: TRBV6-5
size: -
J: TRBJ2-5

DNA: TGTGCCAGCAGCTTATCGACAGACCCCCGCACTGAAGCTTTCTTT
CDR3: CASSLSTDPRTEAFF
length: 15
D: -
V: TRBV7-2
size: -
J: TRBJ1-1

DNA: TGTGCCACCAGTCCAGGTAGACCCTCTAACTATGGCTACACCTTC
CDR3: CATSPGRPSNYGYTF
length: 15
D: -
V: TRBV24-1
size: -
J: TRBJ1-2

DNA: TGTGCCCGACCGGGGGCGGGGGAAGAAGAGACCCAGTACTTC
CDR3: CARPGAGEEETQYF
length: 14
D: -
V: TRBV14
size: -
J: TRBJ2-5

DNA: TGTGCCAGCAGCAAGAGGGGGCCAGGCACTGGAAACACCATATATTTT
CDR3: CASSKRGPGTGNTIYF
length: 16
D: TRBD1
V: TRBV11-3
size: once
J: TRBJ1-3

DNA: TGTGCCAGCAGTCTACAGGGCGGAGGCTACACCTTC
CDR3: CASSLQGGGYTF
length: 12
D: -
V: TRBV6-5
size: many
J: TRBJ1-2

DNA: TGTGCCAGCAGTGAAAATATGAGCTCCTACGAGCAGTACTTC
CDR3: CASSENMSSYEQYF
length: 14
D: -
V: TRBV2
size: -
J: TRBJ2-7

DNA: TGTGCCAGCAGCCGACAGGGATCTGGGGCCAACGTCCTGACTTTC
CDR3: CASSRQGSGANVLTF
length: 15
D: TRBD1
V: TRBV5-4
size: -
J: TRBJ2-6

DNA: TGTGCCAGCAGTTTTGAGGTCAGGGGGCCGTACTTC
CDR3: CASSFEVRGPYF
length: 12
D: TRBD1
V: TRBV28
size: -
J: TRBJ2-7

DNA: TGTGCCAGCAACCGGGGGACAGCGAACACCGGGGAGCTGTTTTTT
CDR3: CASNRGTANTGELFF
length: 15
D: -
V: TRBV28
size: -
J: TRBJ2-2

DNA: TGTGCAAGTCGCTTAGCGGGGACGATAAGACAGGGGGCAGGAGAGACCCAGTACTTC
CDR3: CASRLAGTIRQGAGETQYF
length: 19
D: -
V: TRBV12-2
size: -
J: TRBJ2-5

DNA: TGCGCCAGCAGCTCATTCCAGAGGACAGATACGCAGTATTTT
CDR3: CASSSFQRTDTQYF
length: 14
D: -
V: TRBV5-1
size: -
J: TRBJ2-3

DNA: TGTGCCATCACCCGCGGGATGACTAGCGGGGGGGCCGGGGAGCAGTTCTTC
CDR3: CAITRGMTSGGAGEQFF
length: 17
D: TRBD2
V: TRBV10-3
size: -
J: TRBJ2-1

DNA: TGTGCCAGCAGGGAGACCGGGACAGGGGTTTTAGAGCAGTACTTC
CDR3: CASRETGTGVLEQYF
length: 15
D: TRBD1
V: TRBV2
size: -
J: TRBJ2-7

DNA: TGTGCCACGTGGGCGGGTGAGTCGGGCAATCAGCCCCAGCATTTT
CDR3: CATWAGESGNQPQHF
length: 15
D: -
V: TRBV19
size: -
J: TRBJ1-5

DNA: TGTGCCACCACAAAAATGGCAGGGATCCCCTACGAGCAGTACTTC
CDR3: CATTKMAGIPYEQYF
length: 15
D: -
V: TRBV19
size: -
J: TRBJ2-7

DNA: TGTGCCAGCAGTTTAACGTGGGACAGGGCACACGAGCAGTACTTC
CDR3: CASSLTWDRAHEQYF
length: 15
D: TRBD1
V: TRBV27
size: -
J: TRBJ2-7

DNA: TGTGCCAGCAGTGGGGGGACTGAATATCACACCGGGGAGCTGTTTTTT
CDR3: CASSGGTEYHTGELFF
length: 16
D: -
V: TRBV28
size: -
J: TRBJ2-2

DNA: TGTGCCCTACGCACGGGGAGGGACACTGAAGCTTTCTTT
CDR3: CALRTGRDTEAFF
length: 13
D: -
V: TRBV30
size: -
J: TRBJ1-1

DNA: TGTGCCAGCAGGCAAGGCAGAGAGACCCAGTACTTC
CDR3: CASRQGRETQYF
length: 12
D: -
V: TRBV19
size: -
J: TRBJ2-5

DNA: TGTGCCAGCTCCGAGGCAGATACGCAGTATTTT
CDR3: CASSEADTQYF
length: 11
D: -
V: TRBV18
size: -
J: TRBJ2-3

DNA: TGTGCCACCAGCTGGACTAGCTTTTATTCGCGGAATGAGCAGTTCTTC
CDR3: CATSWTSFYSRNEQFF
length: 16
D: TRBD2
V: TRBV27
size: -
J: TRBJ2-1

DNA: TGTGCCAGCAGCAACTACTCGGACAGGGAGAGCAATCAGCCCCAGCATTTT
CDR3: CASSNYSDRESNQPQHF
length: 17
D: -
V: TRBV21-1
size: -
J: TRBJ1-5

DNA: TGTGCCAGCAGCGCGTCGGGACTCCTCAATGAGCAGTTCTTC
CDR3: CASSASGLLNEQFF
length: 14
D: -
V: TRBV9
size: -
J: TRBJ2-1

DNA: TGTGCCAGCAGTTTACCGGGGGGTCATTCCTACGAGCAGTACTTC
CDR3: CASSLPGGHSYEQYF
length: 15
D: TRBD2
V: TRBV28
size: -
J: TRBJ2-7

DNA: TGTGCCAGCAGCGGGGACACCAAAAACATTCAGTACTTC
CDR3: CASSGDTKNIQYF
length: 13
D: -
V: TRBV5-4
size: -
J: TRBJ2-4

DNA: TGTGCCAGCAGCCCCCGAGAGCGAACAAACACCGGGGAGCTGTTTTTT
CDR3: CASSPRERTNTGELFF
length: 16
D: -
V: TRBV9
size: -
J: TRBJ2-2

DNA: TGTGCCAGTAGTGTGTCCAGGGGGGACTATGGCTACACCTTC
CDR3: CASSVSRGDYGYTF
length: 14
D: TRBD1
V: TRBV19
size: -
J: TRBJ1-2

DNA: TGTGCCAGCAGCTCCCGGGACAGGAACTATGGCTACACCTTC
CDR3: CASSSRDRNYGYTF
length: 14
D: TRBD1
V: TRBV3-1/TRBV3-2
size: -
J: TRBJ1-2

DNA: TGCAGCGGGCTCCGGGACAAGAACACTGAAGCTTTCTTT
CDR3: CSGLRDKNTEAFF
length: 13
D: -
V: TRBV29-1
size: few
J: TRBJ1-1

DNA: TGTGCCACCAGCGGAGGTGTCGTAGGAGGCTACACCTTC
CDR3: CATSGGVVGGYTF
length: 13
D: -
V: TRBV24-1
size: once
J: TRBJ1-2

DNA: TGTGCCAGCAGCTTAGACAGGGAGACCGGGGAGCTGTTTTTT
CDR3: CASSLDRETGELFF
length: 14
D: TRBD1
V: TRBV7-3
size: -
J: TRBJ2-2